The T cell receptor (beta chain) described here comes from a study of vaccination effects on CD4 cells after COVID-19. Overall study results and limits: For convalescents, most of the spike-reactive clones seen post-vaccine were new vaccine-induced clones.

Under the ViraFEST assay, PBMC were stimulated with viral peptide pools so that antigen-specific CD4+ T cells expanded. Sequencing was performed afterwards. The culture ran for 10 to 11 days, and then CD4+ T cells were isolated. Documented for the person is a PCR-confirmed SARS-CoV-2 infection occurring between March and December 2020. After around 2 million PBMC were placed in each well, they were cultured with approximately 9.1 IU/ml IL-2 and approximately 9.4 ug/ml peptides. Serving as the negative control culture was a pool of HIV-1 Nef peptides. Comments on this clone: Its antigen is unidentified.

Germline CDR1 is SGHRS and CDR2 is YFSETQ. The CDR3 extends over 15 amino acids. J lost 5 bases, V lost 4 bases, and 7 bases had no gene match. Generated by immunoSEQ multiplex PCR, the TCRdb table keeps only in-frame clones and is missing some. The data hold 63,000 or so clones, with 73% observed a single time. J is TRBJ2-3 and V is TRBV5-1; TRBD2 matches at 10 bases. The specimen comprised CD4+ T cells from PBMCs cultured with HIV peptides, sampled before COVID-19 vaccination. The subset was: HIV-1 Nef peptide pool negative control/reference culture. The origin of this receptor is a human donor who had a prior SARS-CoV-2 infection. The CDR3 nucleotides are TGCGCCAGCAGCCCACTAGCGGGGTCGGAAGATACGCAGTATTTT. Its protein product is CASSPLAGSEDTQYF.